A selection of T cell receptor beta chains follows, all from one sample in a study of T cell responses to AZD1222 COVID-19 vaccine. TCRdb's copy holds only in-frame clones and misses some; the assay was immunoSEQ multiplex PCR. The sample lists 150,000 to 200,000 clones; roughly 92% were seen once. Here the sequenced sample was peripheral blood, taken on day 0 of AZD1222 vaccination. The receptors derive from an adult in good health. CDR3s include the opening cysteine and the closing phenylalanine or tryptophan. D genes are given only for firm matches. Rows give clone size only sometimes, using once, few, many, or a class for an expanded clone.

CDR3 protein	CDR3 DNA	V gene	clone size	D gene	J gene
CASSLPGARAFF	TGTGCCAGCAGTCTGCCGGGGGCCAGAGCTTTCTTT	TRBV2	NA	NA	TRBJ1-1
CASSHHRVQQPQHF	TGCGCCAGCAGCCATCACAGGGTACAACAGCCCCAGCATTTT	TRBV4-1	NA	NA	TRBJ1-5
CASSYRTGQGWSPLHF	TGTGCCAGCAGTTACAGGACGGGACAGGGATGGTCACCCCTCCACTTT	TRBV6-5	NA	TRBD1	TRBJ1-6
CATSRDQGTNEKLFF	TGTGCCACCAGCAGAGATCAGGGGACTAATGAAAAACTGTTTTTT	TRBV15	NA	NA	TRBJ1-4
CATSDSGIYKTGAGQPQHF	TGTGCCACCAGTGATTCGGGCATATATAAAACAGGGGCGGGTCAGCCCCAGCATTTT	TRBV24-1	NA	TRBD1	TRBJ1-5
CASKGAWNQPQHF	TGTGCCAGCAAGGGGGCCTGGAATCAGCCCCAGCATTTT	TRBV27	NA	TRBD1	TRBJ1-5
CASSVGRGGSTDTQYF	TGTGCCAGCAGCGTAGGGAGGGGGGGAAGCACAGATACGCAGTATTTT	TRBV9	NA	NA	TRBJ2-3
CAISPGQGPRDTQYF	TGTGCCATCAGTCCGGGACAGGGCCCCCGGGATACGCAGTATTTT	TRBV10-3	NA	TRBD1	TRBJ2-3
CASSQATVLLGEGYF	TGTGCCAGCAGCCAAGCCACGGTCCTCTTAGGGGAAGGGTATTTT	TRBV14	NA	NA	TRBJ2-3
CASTEQGGSNYGYTF	TGTGCCAGCACCGAACAGGGGGGATCAAACTATGGCTACACCTTC	TRBV2	NA	TRBD1	TRBJ1-2
CASSNVDRGGPQHF	TGTGCCAGCAGCAACGTCGACAGGGGCGGGCCCCAGCATTTT	TRBV5-8	NA	TRBD1	TRBJ1-5
CASSLEGRGNNEQFF	TGTGCCAGCAGCTTGGAGGGCAGGGGGAACAATGAGCAGTTCTTC	TRBV5-4	once	TRBD1	TRBJ2-1
CASSLTANTEAFF	TGCGCCAGCAGCTTGACAGCCAACACTGAAGCTTTCTTT	TRBV5-1	NA	NA	TRBJ1-1
CASSPGGGLRGAFF	TGTGCCAGCAGCCCCGGGGGAGGGCTAAGAGGAGCTTTCTTT	TRBV6-5	NA	NA	TRBJ1-1
CASSSPGGVYGYTF	TGTGCCAGCAGTAGTCCGGGCGGGGTCTATGGCTACACCTTC	TRBV9	NA	NA	TRBJ1-2
CASSALDRGNSPLHF	TGTGCCAGCAGTGCGCTCGACAGGGGAAATTCACCCCTCCACTTT	TRBV25-1	NA	TRBD1	TRBJ1-6
CASSLQGTSPLHF	TGTGCCAGCAGTTTGCAGGGGACTTCACCCCTCCACTTT	TRBV27	once	NA	TRBJ1-6
CASSFFTGDNSPLHF	TGTGCCAGCAGTTTCTTCACAGGAGACAATTCACCCCTCCACTTT	TRBV28	NA	NA	TRBJ1-6
CASSSREKGLGGYTF	TGTGCCAGCAGCTCCCGGGAAAAGGGTTTGGGTGGCTACACCTTC	TRBV5-6	NA	NA	TRBJ1-2
CASSLGTGQNTEAFF	TGCGCCAGCAGCTTGGGGACAGGACAGAACACTGAAGCTTTCTTT	TRBV5-1	NA	TRBD1	TRBJ1-1
CASSFDRNSNQPQHF	TGTGCCAGCAGTTTTGACAGAAATAGCAATCAGCCCCAGCATTTT	TRBV6-5	NA	NA	TRBJ1-5
CASSLGLRGVGDTQYF	TGTGCCAGCAGCTTAGGCTTAAGGGGCGTCGGGGATACGCAGTATTTT	TRBV11-3	NA	NA	TRBJ2-3
CASSLGPRVTEAFF	TGTGCCAGCAGCTTAGGCCCCAGGGTCACTGAAGCTTTCTTT	TRBV7-2	NA	NA	TRBJ1-1
CASSLVPGTDSYEQYF	TGTGCCAGCAGCTTAGTACCGGGGACGGACTCCTACGAGCAGTACTTC	TRBV14	NA	NA	TRBJ2-7
CASSPVGGGDNEQFF	TGTGCCAGCAGCCCCGTGGGCGGCGGTGACAATGAGCAGTTCTTC	TRBV3-1/TRBV3-2	NA	NA	TRBJ2-1
CASSQAQTSSYNEQFF	TGCGCCAGCAGCCAAGCACAAACAAGCTCCTACAATGAGCAGTTCTTC	TRBV4-1	NA	NA	TRBJ2-1
CASRTENSPLHF	TGTGCCAGCAGAACAGAGAATTCACCCCTCCACTTT	TRBV6-5	NA	NA	TRBJ1-6
CASSSYRGQGEKLFF	TGTGCCAGCAGCTCCTACAGGGGGCAGGGTGAAAAACTGTTTTTT	TRBV9	once	TRBD1	TRBJ1-4
CAISSGTGGPEAFF	TGTGCCATCAGTTCCGGGACAGGGGGCCCTGAAGCTTTCTTT	TRBV10-3	NA	TRBD1	TRBJ1-1
CASSPDQTGTYGYTF	TGCGCCAGCAGCCCCGACCAGACAGGTACCTATGGCTACACCTTC	TRBV4-1	NA	NA	TRBJ1-2
CATSGAMNTEAFF	TGTGCCACGTCAGGGGCAATGAACACTGAAGCTTTCTTT	TRBV2	NA	NA	TRBJ1-1
CASSQDRGASSQYF	TGCGCCAGCAGCCAAGATAGGGGAGCCAGTTCCCAGTACTTC	TRBV4-1	NA	NA	TRBJ2-5
CASSIGDRGRGGYTF	TGTGCCAGTAGTATAGGGGACAGGGGAAGAGGTGGCTACACCTTC	TRBV19	NA	TRBD1	TRBJ1-2
CASSSGLTGRNTEAFF	TGTGCCAGCAGTTCGGGCTTGACAGGAAGGAACACTGAAGCTTTCTTT	TRBV28	NA	NA	TRBJ1-1
CASSFWAGSEAEAFF	TGTGCCAGCAGTTTTTGGGCCGGGTCAGAGGCTGAAGCTTTCTTT	TRBV2	NA	NA	TRBJ1-1
CASSFSPLRNEKLFF	TGTGCCAGCAGTTTCAGCCCCTTGCGTAATGAAAAACTGTTTTTT	TRBV28	NA	NA	TRBJ1-4
CASSRLAGSNEQYF	TGTGCCAGCAGCCGACTAGCGGGAAGCAACGAGCAGTACTTC	TRBV3-1/TRBV3-2	NA	TRBD2	TRBJ2-7
CASSLGWSNQPQHF	TGTGCCAGCAGTCTAGGGTGGAGCAATCAGCCCCAGCATTTT	TRBV27	NA	NA	TRBJ1-5
CASSRTGSDGYTF	TGTGCCAGCAGTCGGACAGGCTCGGATGGCTACACCTTC	TRBV12-3/TRBV12-4	NA	TRBD1	TRBJ1-2
CASSLGLLRISEAFF	TGTGCCAGCAGTTTAGGACTCCTCAGAATCTCTGAAGCTTTCTTT	TRBV27	NA	NA	TRBJ1-1
CASSIFVRPSRGEAFF	TGTGCCAGTAGTATCTTTGTCCGCCCCTCAAGAGGTGAAGCTTTCTTT	TRBV19	once	NA	TRBJ1-1
CASSPSNTEAFF	TGTGCCAGCAGCCCCTCCAACACTGAAGCTTTCTTT	TRBV3-1/TRBV3-2	NA	NA	TRBJ1-1
CASSPRRLKREKLFF	TGTGCCAGCAGTCCCCGTCGGTTAAAGCGTGAAAAACTGTTTTTT	TRBV28	NA	NA	TRBJ1-4
CASSWVAGIYNEQFF	TGTGCCAGCAGCTGGGTAGCGGGAATCTACAATGAGCAGTTCTTC	TRBV13	NA	TRBD2	TRBJ2-1
CSVRGMGPGELFF	TGCAGCGTTCGTGGTATGGGTCCCGGGGAGCTGTTTTTT	TRBV29-1	NA	NA	TRBJ2-2
CASSLAGGPDEQFF	TGTGCCAGCAGCTTAGCGGGAGGGCCAGATGAGCAGTTCTTC	TRBV7-2	NA	TRBD2	TRBJ2-1
CASSQGLRGTNYGYTF	TGCGCCAGCAGCCAAGGGCTCCGGGGAACCAACTATGGCTACACCTTC	TRBV4-1	NA	NA	TRBJ1-2
CASRGSNQPQHF	TGTGCCAGCAGAGGAAGCAATCAGCCCCAGCATTTT	TRBV28	NA	NA	TRBJ1-5
CASSTGLAGLDTQYF	TGCGCCAGCAGTACGGGACTAGCGGGACTGGATACGCAGTATTTT	TRBV10-1	NA	TRBD2	TRBJ2-3
CATSDFVGTEAFF	TGTGCCACCAGTGATTTTGTAGGCACTGAAGCTTTCTTT	TRBV24-1	NA	NA	TRBJ1-1
CASNTPGQGYEQYF	TGTGCCAGCAACACCCCGGGACAGGGCTACGAGCAGTACTTC	TRBV11-2	NA	TRBD1	TRBJ2-7
CASSPGGSQPQHF	TGTGCCAGCTCACCAGGGGGAAGCCAGCCCCAGCATTTT	TRBV18	NA	NA	TRBJ1-5
CASFLRGFNQPQHF	TGTGCCAGCTTTTTAAGGGGTTTCAATCAGCCCCAGCATTTT	TRBV7-3	NA	NA	TRBJ1-5